This is a list of T cell receptor beta chains from one sample in a study of cytomegalovirus exposure and HLA in healthy donors. Assay: immunoSEQ multiplex PCR; the TCRdb copy retains only in-frame clones and omits some. The repertoire holds some 150,000 clones, with approximately 81% as singletons. The sequencing sample was made of PBMCs. The receptors shown here come from a woman between 18 and 29 years old in good health and CMV-seronegative. Both conserved end residues are part of each CDR3. A D gene is named only where the DNA matches it firmly. Only part of the rows carry a size: once, few, many, or a class if the clone is expanded.

V gene: TRBV28; clone size: NA; D gene: NA; J gene: TRBJ2-7; CDR3 DNA: TGTGCCACCGAGGGTGGGGGGTTCTACGAGCAGTACTTC; CDR3 protein: CATEGGGFYEQYF
V gene: TRBV28; clone size: NA; D gene: NA; J gene: TRBJ2-3; CDR3 DNA: TGTGCCAGCCCTTCGGCGGATCTCGGTAGAGCAGATACGCAGTATTTT; CDR3 protein: CASPSADLGRADTQYF
V gene: TRBV19; clone size: NA; D gene: NA; J gene: TRBJ1-2; CDR3 DNA: TGTGCCAGTAGTATAGCACAAGCGGAGTATGGCTACACCTTC; CDR3 protein: CASSIAQAEYGYTF
V gene: TRBV7-3; clone size: NA; D gene: TRBD2; J gene: TRBJ2-3; CDR3 DNA: TGTGCCAGCAATACTGGAGGACTAGCGGGAGGAGCAGATACGCAGTATTTT; CDR3 protein: CASNTGGLAGGADTQYF
V gene: TRBV5-4; clone size: NA; D gene: NA; J gene: TRBJ1-5; CDR3 DNA: TGTGCCAGCAGCTTGGAGGGGGGGATGAATCAGCCCCAGCATTTT; CDR3 protein: CASSLEGGMNQPQHF
V gene: TRBV29-1; clone size: NA; D gene: NA; J gene: TRBJ1-5; CDR3 DNA: TGCAGCGTGGGGGAGCCACAGGGAAATCAGCCCCAGCATTTT; CDR3 protein: CSVGEPQGNQPQHF
V gene: TRBV5-1; clone size: NA; D gene: NA; J gene: TRBJ1-1; CDR3 DNA: TGCGCCAGCAGCTCGCTAATTGCAAGCCCTGAAGCTTTCTTT; CDR3 protein: CASSSLIASPEAFF
V gene: TRBV6-6; clone size: NA; D gene: TRBD1; J gene: TRBJ2-1; CDR3 DNA: TGTGCCAGCAGTAACTCCCGGACAGGGAGAAATGAGCAGTTCTTC; CDR3 protein: CASSNSRTGRNEQFF
V gene: TRBV27; clone size: NA; D gene: NA; J gene: TRBJ2-3; CDR3 DNA: TGTGCCAGCAGTTTATCGGCGGGTAAGGGCACAGATACGCAGTATTTT; CDR3 protein: CASSLSAGKGTDTQYF
V gene: TRBV10-3; clone size: NA; D gene: TRBD1; J gene: TRBJ2-5; CDR3 DNA: TGTGCCATCAGACTCGGACAGGGGGCGGGAGAGACCCAGTACTTC; CDR3 protein: CAIRLGQGAGETQYF
V gene: TRBV5-5; clone size: NA; D gene: TRBD1; J gene: TRBJ1-2; CDR3 DNA: TGTGCCAGCACCATTAACCTCGGACAGGGGGCGCTTGGCTACACCTTC; CDR3 protein: CASTINLGQGALGYTF
V gene: TRBV7-9; clone size: few; D gene: TRBD1; J gene: TRBJ2-7; CDR3 DNA: TGTGCCAGCAGCCAAAACAGGGGCGGCGAGCAGTACTTC; CDR3 protein: CASSQNRGGEQYF
V gene: TRBV15; clone size: NA; D gene: NA; J gene: TRBJ2-5; CDR3 DNA: TGTGCCACCAGCAGAGCCTCGCGACTGGAGACCCAGTACTTC; CDR3 protein: CATSRASRLETQYF
V gene: TRBV6-1; clone size: NA; D gene: TRBD1; J gene: TRBJ2-7; CDR3 DNA: TGTGCCAGCAGTACACACGGGACAGGAACCTACGAGCAGTACTTC; CDR3 protein: CASSTHGTGTYEQYF
V gene: TRBV9; clone size: NA; D gene: NA; J gene: TRBJ1-6; CDR3 DNA: TGTGCCAGCGACCCGGGGGGGGCTGGGGATTCACCCCTCCACTTT; CDR3 protein: CASDPGGAGDSPLHF
V gene: TRBV7-2; clone size: NA; D gene: TRBD2; J gene: TRBJ2-2; CDR3 DNA: TGTGCCAGCAGCTTAGAACTAGCGGGGAACACCGGGGAGCTGTTTTTT; CDR3 protein: CASSLELAGNTGELFF
V gene: TRBV30; clone size: NA; D gene: NA; J gene: TRBJ2-7; CDR3 DNA: TGTGCCTGGGCCCAGGGAGGTATCTACGAGCAGTACTTC; CDR3 protein: CAWAQGGIYEQYF
V gene: TRBV4-2; clone size: NA; D gene: TRBD2; J gene: TRBJ2-7; CDR3 DNA: TGTGCCAGCAGCCAAGAGCTAGCGGGGACCTACGAGCAGTACTTC; CDR3 protein: CASSQELAGTYEQYF
V gene: TRBV7-9; clone size: NA; D gene: NA; J gene: TRBJ1-6; CDR3 DNA: TGTTCCAGCAGCTTAGTTTCCGGGACAAATTATAATTCACCCCTCCACTTT; CDR3 protein: CSSSLVSGTNYNSPLHF
V gene: TRBV21-1; clone size: NA; D gene: NA; J gene: TRBJ2-7; CDR3 DNA: TGTGCCAGCGTAGGGGCGGGAGGGATCTACGAGCAGTACTTC; CDR3 protein: CASVGAGGIYEQYF
V gene: TRBV4-3; clone size: NA; D gene: NA; J gene: TRBJ1-6; CDR3 DNA: TGCGCCAGCAGCCAAGTGCAGGGGATGTCTAATCCCCTCCACTTT; CDR3 protein: CASSQVQGMSNPLHF
V gene: TRBV6-4; clone size: NA; D gene: NA; J gene: TRBJ1-4; CDR3 DNA: TGTGCCAGCATTTTGTCAAATGAAAAACTGTTTTTT; CDR3 protein: CASILSNEKLFF
V gene: TRBV28; clone size: NA; D gene: TRBD2; J gene: TRBJ2-3; CDR3 DNA: TGTGCCAGCAGTGGTCGTGCGGGAGGATACACAGATACGCAGTATTTT; CDR3 protein: CASSGRAGGYTDTQYF
V gene: TRBV5-1; clone size: NA; D gene: NA; J gene: TRBJ1-1; CDR3 DNA: TGCGCCAGCAGCTTCAGAGCGGGAGCCGACACTGAAGCTTTCTTT; CDR3 protein: CASSFRAGADTEAFF
V gene: TRBV5-4; clone size: NA; D gene: TRBD2; J gene: TRBJ2-7; CDR3 DNA: TGTGCCAGCAGCTTCTATTTCCGGACTAGCGGGGGGACACCTCACCGCGAGCAGTACTTC; CDR3 protein: CASSFYFRTSGGTPHREQYF
V gene: TRBV5-1; clone size: NA; D gene: TRBD2; J gene: TRBJ2-1; CDR3 DNA: TGCGCCAGCAGCTCCCCATCCGACCGCAGCGGGAGAACGGGATACAATGAGCAGTTCTTC; CDR3 protein: CASSSPSDRSGRTGYNEQFF
V gene: TRBV18; clone size: NA; D gene: TRBD1; J gene: TRBJ1-2; CDR3 DNA: TGTGCCAGCTCACCACGGACAGGGGCGGGAGGCTACACCTTC; CDR3 protein: CASSPRTGAGGYTF
V gene: TRBV9; clone size: NA; D gene: TRBD1; J gene: TRBJ1-3; CDR3 DNA: TGTGCCAGCAGCGCGGGACAGGGGCACTCTGGAAACACCATATATTTT; CDR3 protein: CASSAGQGHSGNTIYF
V gene: TRBV5-1; clone size: NA; D gene: NA; J gene: TRBJ2-3; CDR3 DNA: TGCGCCAGCAGCTTGGCCGTCGGGGTAGATACGCAGTATTTT; CDR3 protein: CASSLAVGVDTQYF
V gene: TRBV2; clone size: NA; D gene: TRBD2; J gene: TRBJ2-1; CDR3 DNA: TGTGCCAGTAGCGGGAGCTCCTACAATGAGCAGTTCTTC; CDR3 protein: CASSGSSYNEQFF
V gene: TRBV10-3; clone size: NA; D gene: NA; J gene: TRBJ1-1; CDR3 DNA: TGTGCCATCAGGAGGGATTATGTTGGGACTGAAGCTTTCTTT; CDR3 protein: CAIRRDYVGTEAFF
V gene: TRBV4-2; clone size: NA; D gene: TRBD1; J gene: TRBJ2-1; CDR3 DNA: TGTGCCAGCAGCCAGGACAGGACCTACAATGAGCAGTTCTTC; CDR3 protein: CASSQDRTYNEQFF
V gene: TRBV28; clone size: once; D gene: TRBD2; J gene: TRBJ2-5; CDR3 DNA: TGTGCCAGCGGTCCCGGGACTAGCGGGAGGCAGACCCAGTACTTC; CDR3 protein: CASGPGTSGRQTQYF
V gene: TRBV27; clone size: NA; D gene: NA; J gene: TRBJ2-6; CDR3 DNA: TGTGCCAGCAGTTTCCAGTCCCGGGTGGCCAACGTCCTGACTTTC; CDR3 protein: CASSFQSRVANVLTF
V gene: TRBV9; clone size: NA; D gene: TRBD2; J gene: TRBJ2-3; CDR3 DNA: TGTGCCAGCAGCGTCTTAGCGGGGGGGAGCACAGATACGCAGTATTTT; CDR3 protein: CASSVLAGGSTDTQYF
V gene: TRBV2; clone size: NA; D gene: TRBD1; J gene: TRBJ2-2; CDR3 DNA: TGTGCCAGCAGTGAAGCGGCAGGACAGGCCGGGGAGCTGTTTTTT; CDR3 protein: CASSEAAGQAGELFF
V gene: TRBV6-5; clone size: NA; D gene: TRBD2; J gene: TRBJ2-3; CDR3 DNA: TGTGCCAGCAGTTACTATAGCGGGGGGGCCACAGATACGCAGTATTTT; CDR3 protein: CASSYYSGGATDTQYF
V gene: TRBV2; clone size: NA; D gene: NA; J gene: TRBJ1-4; CDR3 DNA: TGTGCCAGCAGCCCTAGGGAGGAAAAACTGTTTTTT; CDR3 protein: CASSPREEKLFF
V gene: TRBV28; clone size: NA; D gene: TRBD2; J gene: TRBJ2-7; CDR3 DNA: TGTGCCAGCAGTTTCACTAGCGGGAGGGCCTTATACGAGCAGTACTTC; CDR3 protein: CASSFTSGRALYEQYF
V gene: TRBV30; clone size: NA; D gene: NA; J gene: TRBJ1-5; CDR3 DNA: TGTGCCTGGAGTGAGAACAGCTTCAATCAGCCCCAGCATTTT; CDR3 protein: CAWSENSFNQPQHF
V gene: TRBV5-4; clone size: few; D gene: TRBD2; J gene: TRBJ2-1; CDR3 DNA: TGCGCCAGCAGCCAAGATAGCGGGGGCTCCTACAATGAGCAGTTCTTC; CDR3 protein: CASSQDSGGSYNEQFF
V gene: TRBV9; clone size: NA; D gene: NA; J gene: TRBJ2-3; CDR3 DNA: TGTGCCAGCAGCGCGCAGGGTGCAGATACGCAGTATTTT; CDR3 protein: CASSAQGADTQYF
V gene: TRBV30; clone size: NA; D gene: TRBD1; J gene: TRBJ2-2; CDR3 DNA: TGTGCCTGGAGTGCCCCCAGGACAGGGGGACCCGGGGAGCTGTTTTTT; CDR3 protein: CAWSAPRTGGPGELFF
V gene: TRBV4-2; clone size: NA; D gene: NA; J gene: TRBJ2-3; CDR3 DNA: TGTGCCAGCAGCCAAGACGCGGGCGGCACAGATACGCAGTATTTT; CDR3 protein: CASSQDAGGTDTQYF
V gene: TRBV7-2; clone size: NA; D gene: TRBD1; J gene: TRBJ1-4; CDR3 DNA: TGCGCCAGCAGCCGGACAGGGAAGGCTAATGAAAAACTGTTTTTT; CDR3 protein: CASSRTGKANEKLFF
V gene: TRBV6-6; clone size: NA; D gene: TRBD1; J gene: TRBJ1-2; CDR3 DNA: TGTGCCAGCAGGGCACGGGACAGGACACGCTATGGCTACACCTTC; CDR3 protein: CASRARDRTRYGYTF
V gene: TRBV4-3; clone size: NA; D gene: NA; J gene: TRBJ2-5; CDR3 DNA: TGCGCCAGCAGCCGCGACCAGGCGAGCCAAACGTACTTC; CDR3 protein: CASSRDQASQTYF
V gene: TRBV5-1; clone size: NA; D gene: TRBD1; J gene: TRBJ2-2; CDR3 DNA: TGCGCCAGCAGCTCAACAGGGGGAGACACCGGGGAGCTGTTTTTT; CDR3 protein: CASSSTGGDTGELFF
V gene: TRBV28; clone size: few; D gene: TRBD1; J gene: TRBJ1-6; CDR3 DNA: TGTGCCAGCAGCCGGGACAGGGCTGGTTCACCCCTCCACTTT; CDR3 protein: CASSRDRAGSPLHF
V gene: TRBV6-5; clone size: NA; D gene: NA; J gene: TRBJ2-7; CDR3 DNA: TGTGCCAGCAGTCCTTCGAGCTCCTACGAGCAGTACTTC; CDR3 protein: CASSPSSSYEQYF
V gene: TRBV5-1; clone size: NA; D gene: NA; J gene: TRBJ2-5; CDR3 DNA: TGCGCCAGCAGCTTGGTCGGGGAAGAGACCCAGTACTTC; CDR3 protein: CASSLVGEETQYF
V gene: TRBV5-1; clone size: once; D gene: NA; J gene: TRBJ2-7; CDR3 DNA: TGCGCCAGCAGCTTGGGCTCTCGACAGGTTCTAACCTACGAGCAGTACTTC; CDR3 protein: CASSLGSRQVLTYEQYF
V gene: TRBV27; clone size: NA; D gene: TRBD2; J gene: TRBJ2-3; CDR3 DNA: TGTGCCAGCAGTTTCCGCTGGACTAGCGGGAGCTCAGATACGCAGTATTTT; CDR3 protein: CASSFRWTSGSSDTQYF
V gene: TRBV7-3; clone size: NA; D gene: NA; J gene: TRBJ2-3; CDR3 DNA: TGTGCCAGCAGCTTATCGCGCGGGATTGTACATACGCAGTATTTT; CDR3 protein: CASSLSRGIVHTQYF
V gene: TRBV6-5; clone size: once; D gene: NA; J gene: TRBJ2-1; CDR3 DNA: TGTGCCAGCAGGAGCGGACCGTACACTGAGCAGTTCTTC; CDR3 protein: CASRSGPYTEQFF
V gene: TRBV13; clone size: NA; D gene: TRBD2; J gene: TRBJ2-7; CDR3 DNA: TGTGCCAGCAGCTTAGCGCTAGCGGGCCCGGCCGAGCAGTACTTC; CDR3 protein: CASSLALAGPAEQYF
V gene: TRBV29-1; clone size: NA; D gene: TRBD1; J gene: TRBJ1-1; CDR3 DNA: TGCAGCGTCTACGGACAGGTGAACACTGAAGCTTTCTTT; CDR3 protein: CSVYGQVNTEAFF